This TCR beta chain was retrieved from a study of CXCR3-negative and CXCR3-positive naive CD8 T cells. Study-level results: Memory cells differed in TRBV-TRBJ usage, but naive CXCR3-negative and CXCR3-positive cells had similar usage.

Concerning this clonotype itself: Antigen specificity is unknown.

The libraries of TRB cDNA were constructed through 5' RACE using UMI labels. TCRdb reprocessed the 5' RACE reads, with one entry per CDR3 protein and no DNA. This sample's table has about 38,000 distinct CDR3 sequences. Germline V gene lookup returns CDR1 LNHDA and CDR2 SQIVND (reference sequence). CDR3 length: 18 residues. Material: memory CD8+ T cells from blood. The TCR comes from a human donor in good health. Some clones in this sample may be carry-over from other donors' samples. The V gene is TRBV19, the J gene TRBJ2-5; checking the TCRdb D call of TRBD1 is not possible without DNA. The chain's CDR3 is CASSIPSGRRGSQETQYF.